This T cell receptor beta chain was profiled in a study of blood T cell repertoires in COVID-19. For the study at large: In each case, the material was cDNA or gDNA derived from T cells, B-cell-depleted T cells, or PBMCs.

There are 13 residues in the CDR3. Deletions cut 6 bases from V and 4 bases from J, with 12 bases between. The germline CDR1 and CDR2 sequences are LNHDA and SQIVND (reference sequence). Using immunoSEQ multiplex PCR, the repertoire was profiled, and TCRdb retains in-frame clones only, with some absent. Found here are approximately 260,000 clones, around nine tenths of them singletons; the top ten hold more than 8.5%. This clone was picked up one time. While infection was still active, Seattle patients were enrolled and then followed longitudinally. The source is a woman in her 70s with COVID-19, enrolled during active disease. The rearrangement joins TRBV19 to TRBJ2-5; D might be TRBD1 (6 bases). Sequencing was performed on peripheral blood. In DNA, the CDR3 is TGTGCCAGTAGCGAACAGGGATCAGAGACCCAGTACTTC. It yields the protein CASSEQGSETQYF.